The text below deals with one T cell receptor (beta chain). The antigen is undetermined. The germline V gene encodes CDR1 LGHNA and CDR2 YSLEER. The ends were cut back, 0 bases at V and 0 bases at J, with 12 bases in the middle. The CDR3 covers 17 residues. The data are from a study of T cell responses to AZD1222 COVID-19 vaccine. Assay: immunoSEQ multiplex PCR; the TCRdb copy retains only in-frame clones and omits some. The data contain around 69,000 clones, 84% of them singletons. The study, taken as a whole, reports: Clonal diversity was possibly underestimated; the donors were predominantly white British and more often female. Repertoire sampling happened only post peak T cell response. Only 6 or 7 individuals given AZD1222 were seropositive at baseline. CD4 TCRs covered the whole spike, strongest at regions 160-218 and 743-854.

The chain has TRBV4-3 and TRBJ1-3; D not resolved. This sequence originates from an adult in good health. Sequencing used peripheral blood, obtained on day 0 of AZD1222 vaccination. The DNA for the CDR3 is TGCGCCAGCAGCCAAGATAGGGTTGGGTTCTCTGGAAACACCATATATTTT. Amino acid sequence: CASSQDRVGFSGNTIYF.